Sequencing of this T cell receptor (beta chain) was carried out in a study of blood T cell repertoires in COVID-19. The wider study: Italy, Spain and the United States were the sources of the convalescent and acute COVID-19 samples. T cells, B-cell-depleted T cells, or PBMCs supplied cDNA or gDNA.

J lost 3 bases, V lost 3 bases, and 13 bases had no gene match. The germline V gene encodes CDR1 DFQATT and CDR2 SNEGSKA (reference sequence). The CDR3 extends over 16 amino acids. As processed by the authors: Reference gene primer amplification gave nucleated cell count estimates. Produced via immunoSEQ multiplex PCR; TCRdb's table is partial and in-frame only. V, J and clone size are taken as reported in that table, and D and trimming were inferred from the DNA itself. The table shows 90,000 to 120,000 clones, with about four fifths occurring only once. The chain joins TRBV20-1 to TRBJ2-7; 8 bases match TRBD2. The source material was peripheral blood. The source is a man between 65 and 85 years old with acute or convalescent COVID-19. CDR3 nucleotide sequence: TGCAGTGCTAGTGGTATTAGCGGGGAGGGAAGCTACGAGCAGTACTTC. Amino acid sequence: CSASGISGEGSYEQYF.